This TCR beta chain originates from a study of cytomegalovirus exposure and HLA in healthy donors (dated by TCRdb to between 2016 and 2019). Turning to the overall study: According to an earlier analysis of a few hundred of the donors, about 179 million T cells yielded some 120 million unique TCR beta sequences and 250 to 350 Gb of sequence data. Roughly five DR-DQ haplotypes were handled as single units for association and clustering, since linkage in the cohort was strong. Alongside the repertoire data, information on donor age, sex, ethnicity and CMV serostatus was compiled. The T cell repertoires of about 700 subjects were profiled by immunosequencing and related to cytomegalovirus serostatus. To predict cytomegalovirus infection status, the study combined high-throughput TCR immunosequencing, statistical association of individual TCRs with disease status, and machine learning. Of the 300 to 400 genotyped donors, over 70% fell in the genetic ancestry cluster associated with self-reported Caucasian donors. All discovery cohort repertoires had been generated on a single sequencing platform. The study was designed to test whether signatures of past pathogen exposure could be identified by cataloging public T cell receptors. About 310 gigabases of sequencing data and approximately 85 million unique TCR sequences were included in an early release covering 550 to 650 HLA-typed donors. HLA typing included class I and class II loci at four-digit resolution. Typing coverage varied by locus: roughly 629-640 donors for A, B, C, DRB1 and DQB1; roughly 510 for DQA1; more than 600 for DPA1; approximately 470 for DPB1. Along with the approximately 700-subject first cohort, a separate validation cohort of roughly 110 different subjects was used. In a later genetic analysis, genome-wide SNP genotypes for about 65% of the 666 donors were used, and that subset was treated as a discovery cohort. Rather than drawing on any new phenotypic data, the later analysis identified candidate immune exposures from TCR beta sequences and the way those sequences occurred across donors. In a later analysis, previously published TCR beta repertoires from more than 500 donors were re-analyzed and high-resolution HLA genotyping was added so that TCR occurrence patterns could be studied. To decide whether each TCR beta V gene segment behaved as functional or pseudogenic, an earlier analysis of some 600 of the donors relied on high-throughput TCR beta sequencing. On average, about 200,000 unique TCR beta nucleotide sequences were sequenced per donor among some 430 genotyped donors of the cohort, with roughly 18% of those sequences being non-productive.

The germline V gene sets CDR1 to ENHRY and CDR2 to SYGVKD. Unmatched junction bases come to 5, with V trimmed by 10 bases and J by 2 bases. The CDR3 has 12 amino acids, counting the end cysteine and phenylalanine. Only the CDR3 portion is preserved as DNA: 36 bases, with reading frame beginning at the first base. The paper as a whole reports these results and caveats: The sequencing pipeline was judged likely to have produced a cluster of highly shared sequence variants as a technical artifact. In a later analysis, about 16,000 TCR beta sequences were associated with specific HLA alleles at a false discovery rate of 0.05. A later analysis found that TCR association rates varied across HLA loci, with DRB1 alleles showing the most associated TCRs and HLA-C alleles the fewest. Sequencing depth was assumed to be roughly uniform across donors in the presence/absence analyses, though that assumption may not hold. Because the 87-base-pair reads could not distinguish some IMGT-functional V segments, including TRBV6-2 and TRBV6-3, those segments were excluded. An association between a missense DCLRE1C variant and V-gene and J-gene trimming of TCR beta chains was found in a later genetic analysis and replicated in an independent cohort. In an earlier analysis of approximately 590 of the donors, most TCR beta V segments appeared in productive rearrangements about 90% or about 30% of the time, broadly matching IMGT annotations. Because HLA typing was missing for some donors at each locus, association tests included only the typed subset. Several of the top co-occurrence clusters appeared to be linked to parvovirus B19, influenza, CMV and Epstein-Barr virus, according to a later analysis. This cohort had only TCR beta chains sequenced, and the lack of alpha or paired-chain data limited which features could be detected. In the study, about 150 TCR beta chains were listed as associated with cytomegalovirus. Correlated functional status among segregating V segments might be attributable to linkage disequilibrium, but an unknown experimental factor could not be ruled out. CMV serostatus was the only immune exposure information available for the cohort. Three of the identified cytomegalovirus-associated TCR beta chains were confirmed in vitro to be specific for cytomegalovirus antigens. The authors suggested that the approach could potentially be generalized to other disease states and immunological phenotypes. Strong co-occurrence of HLA alleles, especially DR and DQ, made assigning TCR associations to individual alleles difficult. Cytomegalovirus status was reported to be diagnosed by the classifier with high specificity and sensitivity in both the original and validation cohorts. In a later analysis, HLA-associated TCR beta chains were found to be more clonally expanded and to have lower generation probabilities than equally common non-associated chains. According to a later analysis, most CMV-associated TCR beta chains appeared to be HLA-restricted, and the HLA associations seemed to be driven largely by CMV exposure. A further reported finding was that TCR beta sequences accurately predicted the HLA-A and HLA-B alleles for most subjects in the first cohort. A later genetic analysis reported fewer N-insertions in productive TCRs among donors in an Asian-associated ancestry cluster than the roughly 700-donor mean. About 15 rarely observed V segments, including chromosome 9 orphons, were excluded from the earlier analysis of 550 to 700 of the donors because counts were too low. Most TCR sequences were observed very rarely across donors, whereas some public TCRs were present in many individuals.

The method was the immunoSEQ multiplex PCR assay. For the multiplex PCR, a mixture combining 60 forward primers for TCR Vbeta segments and 13 reverse primers for TCR Jbeta segments was used. Amplification of the CDR3 region of rearranged TCR beta genes was performed with a multiplex PCR assay on genomic DNA. On the Illumina HiSeq System, the amplified TCR beta libraries were sequenced as 87-base-pair reads. The study's processing was this. Across the 500 to 700 repertoires, a later analysis counted tens of millions of unique TCR beta chains, roughly 11 million of which were shared by at least two donors. Raw reads were error-corrected and collapsed into unique sequences with a nearest-neighbor algorithm that merged closely related sequences to remove PCR and sequencing errors. CDR3 sequences were aligned to IMGT reference sequences to assign V, D and J gene segments. For a sequence to be retained, at least a six-nucleotide match to both a V gene segment and a J gene segment was required. Rearrangements were called productive when the CDR3 lacked stop codons and stayed in frame with V and J; all others were non-productive. Following IMGT convention, CDR3 was defined as the stretch from the second conserved V-encoded cysteine up to the conserved J-encoded phenylalanine. The earlier analysis of 450 to 750 of the donors excluded any sequence lacking an unambiguous match to a single V gene segment. An earlier analysis of 587 of the donors called V segments functional above 56.7% productive rearrangements and segregating when the between-donor standard deviation exceeded 5%. A statistical classification framework was developed to diagnose cytomegalovirus status using the catalog of TCR beta chain sequences. In a later analysis, TCR nucleotide sequences were compared against IMGT/GENE-DB human TR gene sequences so that V and J genes could be assigned. A later analysis assigned CDR3 sequences and most-parsimonious VDJ recombination scenarios with the TCRdist pipeline. In a later analysis, each TCR beta chain was defined by its CDR3 amino acid sequence together with its V-gene family, and reads lacking a unique V-gene family were excluded. A later analysis removed roughly 590 highly shared, low-generation-probability nucleotide sequences to deal with suspected cross-contamination and a sequencing artifact. In a later analysis, a clonal expansion index was calculated for each public chain from normalized within-repertoire ranks of inferred template counts. In a later analysis, generation probabilities were computed with a VDJ recombination model fitted to out-of-frame rearrangements, and the resulting probabilities were checked against IGoR. A later analysis scored TCR-TCR, TCR-HLA and TCR-CMV co-occurrence with hypergeometric tests, applying a repertoire-size bias correction to TCR pairs. False discovery rates were estimated in a later analysis by permuting HLA or CMV assignments 20 times. A later analysis grouped co-occurring TCRs with DBSCAN, adding TCRdist sequence similarity when clustering within HLA-allele-positive subsets. Co-occurrence clustering excluded repertoires with fewer than 30,000 or more than 120,000 public chains, plus five with anomalous nucleotide sharing. The source is immuneACCESS, and TCRdb retained only in-frame sequences with V and J called. Part of the clones is not carried over; for the studies checked, unresolved V genes explain less than half of this, and the remainder is unexplained. The V and J calls and clone size come from that table; D and trimming were worked out from the DNA. The sample records approximately 160,000 clones, 60% to 85% of which are singletons. 6.5% to 9% of the sample is in the top ten clones.

In total, 600 or so healthy bone marrow donors made up the cohort. All cohort members were sampled while nominally healthy, although unrecorded immune exposures were likely present. The donor tested CMV seropositive and was one of the 289 seropositive cohort members. Every donor gave a peripheral blood sample, and the peripheral blood mononuclear cells from that sample were used for TCR beta sequencing. The Qiagen DNeasy Blood Extraction Kit was used to extract genomic DNA from the blood cell samples. Worth noting for this clone: Its recognized antigen is unknown. No qualities accompany the bases; no much larger clone lies one base away.

The chain was built from TRBV10-3 and TRBJ2-7, with 7 junctional bases fitting TRBD2. The sample taken for sequencing was PBMCs. This TCR was recovered from a woman in her thirties or forties in good health and CMV-seropositive. The DNA reads TGTGCCACCGGGACTACGCCCTACGAGCAGTACTTC. Protein translation: CATGTTPYEQYF.